The sequence of this T cell receptor (beta chain) was determined in a study of blood T cell repertoires in COVID-19. Some clones are missing from TCRdb's copy, which holds only in-frame ones; the method was immunoSEQ multiplex PCR. The sample includes about 41,000 clones, about 81% of them seen just once. Per germline, CDR1 SGHRS and CDR2 YFSETQ. Trimming took 3 bases from V and 2 from J; bases not matched to a gene: 1. The length of the CDR3 is 14 residues. The TCR comes from a man aged 40-50 years with active or convalescent COVID-19. Sequenced: peripheral blood. The V and J genes are TRBV5-1 and TRBJ1-3, with 8 bases identical to TRBD1. CDR3 nucleotide sequence: TGCGCCAGCAGCTCGGACAGGGCTGGAAACACCATATATTTT. The encoded protein is CASSSDRAGNTIYF.